This entry describes one T cell receptor (beta chain). The authors reverse transcribed all of the isolated RNA, so sequencing captured expressed TCRB transcripts. Clones were read by immunoSEQ multiplex PCR, and TCRdb kept only the in-frame ones, dropping some. This table has about 340,000 clones, 6.5% to 10% appearing once. The junction had 13 bases not matched to a gene; V was cut back by 2 bases and J by 3 bases. CDR3 length equals 17 residues. Per the germline V gene, CDR1 is LGHNT and CDR2 is FRNRAP. The sample comes from a study of beta chain features in type 1 diabetes. Study-level background: Sorted cells from all samples, numbering almost 110 million, were examined.

The source material was central memory CD4+ T cells from blood. V gene TRBV12-5 combines with J gene TRBJ2-7; 7 nucleotides match TRBD1. The source of this sequence is a woman between 18 and 30 years old in good health. CDR3 sequence reads: CASGLPTAPTGNYEQYF. The CDR3 DNA sequence: TGTGCTAGTGGTTTGCCGACGGCCCCGACAGGGAACTACGAGCAGTACTTC.